A single sample gave rise to the 15 T cell receptor beta chains below, sequenced in a study of OX40 agonist ivuxolimab in advanced cancers. Repertoires were generated with immunoSEQ multiplex PCR, while TCRdb's copy carries only in-frame clones and drops some. The table shows about 58,000 clones, with roughly 83% occurring only once. This specimen consisted of CD4+ or CD8+ T cells sorted from blood, obtained in a trial of the OX40 agonist ivuxolimab. The receptors here all came from an adult with an advanced solid tumor such as melanoma, head and neck, liver or kidney cancer.

The CDR3 here is CASSQDVRLEETQYF. The CDR3 DNA follows: TGCGCCAGCAGCCAAGATGTTAGGTTGGAAGAGACCCAGTACTTC. The chain recombines TRBV4-3 with TRBJ2-5, with unresolved D. The CDR3 sequence is 15 residues long. Germline lookup yields CDR1 LGHNA and CDR2 YSLEER. Trimming removed 0 bases at V and 3 bases at J, with 11 bases between.

The chain recombines TRBV11-3 with TRBJ2-5; 10 bases are a match to TRBD2. V trimming: 3 bases; J trimming: 4 bases; junction bases outside the gene matches: 5. CDR1 is SGHNT, CDR2 YENEEA, per germline. The CDR3 is 15 residues long. In DNA form, the CDR3 reads TGTGCCAGCAGCTTTTCAGCGGGGGGGCGAGAGACCCAGTACTTC. As protein: CASSFSAGGRETQYF. Combining the CDR3 with reference TRBV11-3 and TRBJ2-5 gives the whole variable domain EAGVVQSPRYKIIEKKQPVAFWCNPISGHNTLYWYLQNLGQGPELLIRYENEEAVDDSQLPKDRFSAERLKGVDSTLKIQPAELGDSAVYLCASSFSAGGRETQYFGPGTRLLVL.

The rearrangement joins TRBV5-5 to TRBJ1-5; D remains unclear. CDR3 size: 16 residues. The V and J ends lost 1 base and 0 bases respectively, with 11 bases between them. Germline CDR1 SGHKS, CDR2 YYEKEE (reference sequence). CDR3 residues: CASSLRGGGSNQPQHF. The CDR3 coding sequence is TGTGCCAGCAGCTTGCGGGGAGGCGGTAGCAATCAGCCCCAGCATTTT.

The V call is TRBV7-2, the J call TRBJ2-5; 7 nucleotides match TRBD2. V lost 3 bases, J lost 5 bases, and 12 bases stayed unmatched. This CDR3 is built from 16 residues. CDR1 and CDR2 (germline): SGHTA, FQGNSA. CDR3 DNA: TGTGCCAGCAGCTTCCCCTGGGTCGTCGGGAGGGAGACCCAGTACTTC. Its translation: CASSFPWVVGRETQYF.

The chain is built from TRBV7-2 and TRBJ2-3, with 8 bases lining up with TRBD2. This CDR3 spans 15 amino acids. Trimming removed 5 bases from V and 6 bases from J; junction bases left unmatched: 10. In germline, CDR1 is SGHTA, CDR2 FQGNSA. The CDR3 nucleotides read TGTGCCAGCAGCCACTCAGCGGGGGTCCGGGATACGCAGTATTTT. It codes for CASSHSAGVRDTQYF.

This clone was seen a handful of times. The rearrangement joins TRBV7-3 to TRBJ2-2; D gene ambiguous. Trimming took off 1 base at V and 0 bases at J, with 9 bases between the two ends. The CDR3 sequence is 16 residues long. Germline-derived CDR1 and CDR2 are SGHTA and FQGTGA. The CDR3 sequence is CASSLMPISNTGELFF. The CDR3 DNA reads as TGTGCCAGCAGCTTAATGCCGATATCGAACACCGGGGAGCTGTTTTTT. The complete variable domain, with remaining parts taken from reference TRBV7-3 and TRBJ2-2, reads GAGVSQTPSNKVTEKGKYVELRCDPISGHTALYWYRQSLGQGPEFLIYFQGTGAADDSGLPNDRFFAVRPEGSVSTLKIQRTERGDSAVYLCASSLMPISNTGELFFGEGSRLTVL.

This chain links TRBV19 with TRBJ1-4; 9 bases are a match to TRBD1. V trimming: 5 bases; J trimming: 6 bases; junction bases outside the gene matches: 4. CDR3 length equals 14 residues. CDR1 is LNHDA and CDR2 is SQIVND in the germline V gene (reference sequence). The CDR3 protein is CASSGQGKDEKLFF. In nucleotides, the CDR3 is TGTGCCAGTAGTGGACAGGGGAAAGATGAAAAACTGTTTTTT.

The V and J genes are TRBV5-1 and TRBJ2-5; D remains unclear. Germline lookup yields CDR1 SGHRS and CDR2 YFSETQ. V dropped 4 bases and J dropped 2 bases, with 15 bases sitting between them. The CDR3 is made up of 15 amino acids. DNA of the CDR3: TGCGCCAGCAGCCCAAACGTGGGGTTACAAGAGACCCAGTACTTC. Amino acids: CASSPNVGLQETQYF.

V is TRBV5-1 and J is TRBJ2-3, with D possibly called TRBD1 or TRBD2 (5 bases each). Trimming shortened V by 4 bases and J by 5 bases, and 14 bases separated the two germline ends. CDR1 is SGHRS and CDR2 is YFSETQ in the germline V gene. The length of the CDR3 is 14 residues. The CDR3 nucleotides read TGCGCCAGCAGCCCCCGGGACCCCAAAGATACGCAGTATTTT. Protein product: CASSPRDPKDTQYF.

The chain employs TRBV6-5 and TRBJ2-2; D gene uncertain. Germline-derived CDR1 and CDR2 are MNHEY and SVGAGI. V shed 6 bases and J shed 6 bases, with 11 bases lying between them. The length of the CDR3 is 13 residues. The CDR3: CASRLTWAGELFF. As DNA, the CDR3 is TGTGCCAGCAGGCTGACCTGGGCCGGGGAGCTGTTTTTT.

The CDR3 loop reads CASRDPAYTDTQYF. CDR3 coding DNA: TGTGCCAGCAGGGATCCCGCATACACAGATACGCAGTATTTT. This rearrangement joins TRBV6-1 to TRBJ2-3, with D uncertain. The CDR3 is 14 amino acids. With 6 bases removed from V and 2 bases from J, the gap between germline ends came to 12 bases. In germline, CDR1 is MNHNS, CDR2 SASEGT.

The chain joins TRBV28 to TRBJ2-7; 9 nucleotides match TRBD1. Germline V CDR1 and CDR2: MDHEN, SYDVKM. The CDR3 is 15 residues long. V lost 4 bases to trimming and J lost 4 bases; unmatched junction nucleotides: 8. CDR3 region: CASSSSYRGPYEQYF. Written as DNA, the CDR3 is TGTGCCAGCAGTTCCTCTTACAGGGGGCCTTACGAGCAGTACTTC.

The chain uses TRBV7-9 and TRBJ2-7; no reliable D call. This CDR3 has 18 amino acids. V was pared by 5 bases and J by 1 base, with 24 bases between. CDR1 is SEHNR, CDR2 FQNEAQ, per germline (reference sequence). CDR3 residues: CASSLLAHGSSRSYEQYF. DNA for the CDR3: TGTGCCAGCAGCCTACTTGCCCACGGCTCGTCGCGATCCTACGAGCAGTACTTC.

V gene TRBV9 combines with J gene TRBJ2-7; D could derive from TRBD1 or TRBD2 (5 bases each). CDR1 SGDLS and CDR2 YYNGEE come from the germline V gene. The V gene lost 3 bases and the J gene lost 0 bases, with 10 bases spanning the gap. This CDR3 contains 14 residues. The CDR3 spells CASSGDLDSYEQYF. The CDR3 DNA reads TGTGCCAGCAGCGGGGACCTAGACTCCTACGAGCAGTACTTC. Combining the CDR3 with reference TRBV9 and TRBJ2-7 gives the whole variable domain DSGVTQTPKHLITATGQRVTLRCSPRSGDLSVYWYQQSLDQGLQFLIQYYNGEERAKGNILERFSAQQFPDLHSELNLSSLELGDSALYFCASSGDLDSYEQYFGPGTRLTVT.

This clone was found once. This chain joins TRBV4-2 and TRBJ2-1, with D possibly matching TRBD2 (7 bases). Per germline, CDR1 LGHNA and CDR2 YNFKEQ. Trimming took off 4 bases at V and 0 bases at J, with 25 bases between the two ends. The length of the CDR3 is 20 residues. For the CDR3, the DNA is TGTGCCAGCAGCCCTACCCGACCGTCGGGGGGCCTGAGCTCCTACAATGAGCAGTTCTTC. Its translation is CASSPTRPSGGLSSYNEQFF.